The 11 T cell receptor beta chains below were found in one sample sequenced in a study of T-cell reconstitution after alpha-beta-depleted transplantation in children. TCRbeta library construction was performed incorporating unique molecular identifiers. TCRdb recomputed calls from the PCR reads with MiXCR, one row per CDR3 protein. The sample includes hundreds of thousands of distinct CDR3 sequences, approximately 22% seen only once; the top ten take 13% to 15%. The sample consisted of PBMCs, mostly from graft donor cells, taken 360 days after TCRalphabeta/CD19-depleted stem cell transplant. These receptors were collected from a boy under three years old who had a stem cell transplant for acute myeloid leukemia, so the T cells may come from the graft donor.

Notes on this clonotype: This may come from a read error, since a much larger clone is one base off. The chain combines TRBV12-3 or TRBV12-4 with TRBJ2-7; D gene unclear. The CDR3 is 14 amino acids. V was clipped by 3 bases and J by 7 bases, with 16 bases between them. The CDR3 nucleotides are TGTGCCAGCAGTTTTCGTCGAGAGGCGGATGAGCAGTACTTC. The encoded protein is CASSFRREADEQYF.

This clonotype was seen a handful of times. The genes are TRBV5-1 and TRBJ1-2; 8 bases match TRBD1. The V and J ends lost 4 bases and 5 bases, in that order; junction bases with no gene match: 10. CDR3 length: 15 amino acids. The germline V gene encodes CDR1 SGHRS and CDR2 YFSETQ. The CDR3 protein is CASSPGQGREYGYTF. CDR3 sequence (DNA): TGCGCCAGCAGCCCCGGACAGGGCCGGGAGTATGGCTACACCTTC.

This chain connects TRBV11-2 to TRBJ2-5, with 9 positions matching TRBD1. J was trimmed by 5 bases and V by 2 bases; bases with no gene match: 15. CDR1 and CDR2 (germline): SGHAT, FQNNGV. The length of the CDR3 is 18 residues. CDR3 coding DNA: TGTGCCAGCAGCTTATTATCCCCTTACAGGGGGCGCCGGGAGACCCAGTACTTC. Its protein product is CASSLLSPYRGRRETQYF. Full variable domain (remainder filled in from reference TRBV11-2 and TRBJ2-5): EAGVAQSPRYKIIEKRQSVAFWCNPISGHATLYWYQQILGQGPKLLIQFQNNGVVDDSQLPKDRFSAERLKGVDSTLKIQPAKLEDSAVYLCASSLLSPYRGRRETQYFGPGTRLLVL.

This clonotype was seen many times. This rearrangement joins TRBV6-5 to TRBJ2-2; possible D gene TRBD2, 6 bases. With 6 bases removed from V and 7 bases from J, the gap between germline ends came to 9 bases. The CDR3 is 12 residues long. Looked up from germline, CDR1 is MNHEY and CDR2 is SVGAGI. The CDR3, as DNA: TGTGCCAGCAGCCCGGGAGTCGGGGAGCTGTTTTTT. Its protein product is CASSPGVGELFF.

This chain's CDR3 is CASSFPDGDQPQHF. DNA of the CDR3: TGTGCCAGCAGTTTCCCGGACGGTGATCAGCCCCAGCATTTT. The chain combines TRBV28 with TRBJ1-5; no reliable D call. The CDR3 totals 14 residues. V was shortened by 3 bases and J by 5 bases, with 11 bases between the two germline ends. The V gene's germline CDR1 is MDHEN and CDR2 SYDVKM.

The sample holds many counts of this clonotype. The chain carries TRBV20-1 and TRBJ1-1; D gene uncertain. Trimming pared 6 bases from V and 0 bases from J, leaving 11 bases between. The germline V gene has CDR1 DFQATT and CDR2 SNEGSKA (reference sequence). The CDR3 extends over 13 amino acids. The CDR3 sequence: CSAIVTMNTEAFF. CDR3 coding DNA: TGCAGTGCGATCGTAACTATGAACACTGAAGCTTTCTTT.

In this sample, this clonotype turned up many times. CDR3 sequence reads: CASSLFGGAGYTF. The DNA for the CDR3 is TGTGCCAGCAGCTTATTTGGGGGCGCCGGCTACACCTTC. V gene TRBV7-6 combines with J gene TRBJ1-2, with a possible D match to TRBD1 (6 bases). Germline V gives CDR1 SGHVS, CDR2 FNYEAQ. The germline V and J ends were trimmed by 2 bases and 8 bases, with 12 bases remaining between them. The CDR3 length is 13 residues.

The chain uses TRBV7-2 and TRBJ1-3; the D gene is possibly TRBD1 (5 bases). Trimming took 1 base from V and 4 from J, leaving 14 bases between them. CDR1 and CDR2 from the germline V gene are SGHTA and FQGNSA. The CDR3 totals 16 residues. The CDR3 sequence is CASSLGGTWGGNTIYF. CDR3 in DNA: TGTGCCAGCAGCTTAGGTGGGACGTGGGGCGGAAACACCATATATTTT.

The chain employs TRBV5-6 and TRBJ2-3; D unresolved. V lost 2 bases and J lost 0, with 13 bases in between. Germline loops: CDR1 SGHDT, CDR2 YYEEEE. This CDR3 spans 16 amino acids. CDR3 DNA: TGTGCCAGCAGCTTTATGGTCGGCCAGAGCACAGATACGCAGTATTTT. This encodes CASSFMVGQSTDTQYF.

This clonotype was seen only a few times. The chain links TRBV20-1 to TRBJ2-3; D might be TRBD1 or TRBD2, each matching 5 bases. The V gene's germline CDR1 is DFQATT and CDR2 SNEGSKA (reference sequence). This CDR3 has 14 residues. V was trimmed by 1 base and J by 4 bases, leaving 12 bases between them. This CDR3 reads CSARARVGADTQYF. In DNA form, the CDR3 reads TGCAGTGCTAGAGCGCGGGTGGGGGCAGATACGCAGTATTTT.

The chain uses TRBV4-3 and TRBJ1-4; 8 positions match TRBD1. J gave up 0 bases and V 4 bases, and 4 bases lay outside the gene matches. CDR1 and CDR2 from the germline V gene are LGHNA and YSLEER. The CDR3 spans 16 residues. CDR3 residues: CASSRYRGSTNEKLFF. CDR3 DNA: TGCGCCAGCAGCCGGTACAGGGGGTCAACTAATGAAAAACTGTTTTTT.